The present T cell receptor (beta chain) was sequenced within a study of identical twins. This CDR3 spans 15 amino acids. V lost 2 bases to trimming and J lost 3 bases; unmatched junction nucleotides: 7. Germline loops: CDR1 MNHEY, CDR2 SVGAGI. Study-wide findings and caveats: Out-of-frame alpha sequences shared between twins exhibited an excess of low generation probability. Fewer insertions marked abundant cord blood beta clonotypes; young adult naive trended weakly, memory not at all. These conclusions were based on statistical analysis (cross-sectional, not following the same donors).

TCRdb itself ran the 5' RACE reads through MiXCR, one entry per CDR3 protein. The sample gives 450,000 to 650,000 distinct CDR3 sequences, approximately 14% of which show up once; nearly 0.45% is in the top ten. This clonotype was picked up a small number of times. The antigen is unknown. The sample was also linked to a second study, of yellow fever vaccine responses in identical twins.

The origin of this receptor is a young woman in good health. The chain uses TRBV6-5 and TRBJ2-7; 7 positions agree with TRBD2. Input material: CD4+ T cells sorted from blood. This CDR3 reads CASSYHGASGYEQYF. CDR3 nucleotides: TGTGCCAGCAGTTACCACGGGGCTAGCGGCTACGAGCAGTACTTC.